This T cell receptor (beta chain) emerged from a study of blood T cells in healthy people across ages (dated by TCRdb to the mid-2010s). Some background on the complete study: Template switching captured roughly one uniquely barcoded TCR beta cDNA molecule per two T cells in model experiments. The donors were divided into four age groups: young (average around 15 years), middle-aged (approximately 39), aged (approximately 62) and long-lived (roughly 82). To avoid experimental bias, donors of different ages were spread randomly across the sequencing lanes. The study analyzed two additional independent replicas of 1 million unique cDNA reads from the same blood draw for two donors, one aged 18 to 29 and one aged 80 or older. To track age-related changes in TCR beta repertoire diversity, the study relied on deep sequencing normalized with unique cDNA molecular identifiers. Overall study outcomes, separate from this receptor: Since profiling was done on bulk unsorted PBMCs, naive and antigen-experienced compartments could not be conclusively compared. As age increased, observed TCR beta diversity per million T cells dropped in a roughly linear way, and a significant reduction was already evident by age about 40. Estimates of total diversity based on one million sequenced T cells were considered lower bounds and underestimates. Donor CMV infection status was unknown, potentially confounding age-related changes in expanded clonotypes. Compared with the aged group, the long-lived group had more naive CD4+ T cells, fewer expanded clones and increased TCR diversity, suggesting age selection. Observed TCR beta diversity correlated strongly with the percentage of naive T cells measured by flow cytometry.

For this clonotype: What this receptor recognizes is not known. Qualities for individual bases were not recorded, and no much larger clone is one base off.

The library was prepared using 5' RACE. Sequencer: Illumina HiSeq 2500. A second PCR of 7 to 11 cycles was performed with a sample-barcoded 5' primer and a J-beta primer mix. A template-switch 5' adaptor carrying 12 random nucleotides introduced a unique molecular identifier onto each TCR beta cDNA molecule. Each sample yielded at least 2.5 million CDR3-containing paired-end reads. First-strand cDNA synthesis was performed from all RNA using the Mint cDNA synthesis kit, with priming by a TRBC-specific oligonucleotide. After uracil-DNA glycosylase treatment, a first 18-cycle PCR used universal primers M1SS and BC2_uni_R on all cDNA. Regarding the original processing steps: Normalization of each sample was performed by random selection of 1 million high-quality reads, each carrying a distinct molecular identifier. Instead of being binned into consensus sequences, reads that shared molecular identifiers were thrown out. MiTCR, with a Q25 quality threshold and the strictest error-elimination algorithm, was used for CDR3 identification, clonotype clustering and error correction. A nonparametric unseen species model with Euler transformation was used to estimate a lower bound on total TCR beta diversity. TCRdb reprocessing: public reads trimmed at Q25 with fastp, clones called with MiXCR, in-frame beta chains kept. Every distinct CDR3 protein forms one entry, paired with its most common genes and DNA. These V and J calls originate from TCRdb's pipeline instead of the authors' own analysis. The sample includes 780,000 or so distinct CDR3 sequences, with just over 55% observed a single time. The ten most abundant clones make up roughly 25% of the sample.

Systemically healthy Caucasian individuals from Russia, 35 to 50 in total and aged roughly 6 to 100 years, were included as donors. Roughly 9 milliliters of peripheral blood were drawn from each donor into EDTA-treated Vacutainer tubes. PBMCs were isolated by Ficoll-Paque density-gradient centrifugation, with at least 6 million obtained per sample. Total RNA, at least 5.5 micrograms per sample, was extracted from PBMCs with Trizol reagent. Naive CD45RAhigh/CD27high T cell percentages were measured by flow cytometry on a PBMC aliquot from every donor. The germline V gene encodes CDR1 MNHNS and CDR2 SASEGT. A distance of 11 bases separates the germline ends of V and J, which lose 7 bases and 2 bases respectively. Including cysteine and phenylalanine, the CDR3 has 13 amino acids. The entry retains the CDR3 DNA only, 39 bases that are in frame from base 1.

The rearrangement joined TRBV6-1 to TRBJ2-5; no D gene call is confident. The sequenced sample consisted of blood. The origin of this receptor is a man in his forties or fifties in good health. This receptor has the CDR3 CASNSGRQETQYF. In nucleotide form, the sequence is TGTGCCAGCAATTCCGGCAGGCAAGAGACCCAGTACTTC.